The clone carrying this T cell receptor (beta chain) showed up just a few times. Its cognate antigen is unknown. TCRdb reanalysed the reads using MiXCR and keeps one entry per CDR3 protein. The data show fewer than 300,000 distinct CDR3 sequences, about 25% seen once. This CDR3 is 13 amino acids long. V was trimmed by 8 bases and J by 4 bases, leaving 12 bases between them. Germline values: CDR1 MNHNY, CDR2 SVGAGI (reference sequence). The sample is drawn from a study of T cell repertoires in cytomegalovirus infection. Study conclusions and caveats: Cumulated frequencies of public TCR beta families served to identify carriers of CMV plus the relevant HLA. The response measured ex vivo was dominated by TCR beta clonotypes (HLA-C-restricted and CMV-specific).

The sample was PBMCs. The receptor was isolated from a human donor in good health (CMV status not recorded). Some clones in this sample may be carry-over from other donors' samples. The rearrangement joins TRBV6-6 to TRBJ2-1, with D hard to call. The CDR3 DNA reads TGTGCCAGCTGGGCTACCTCATACAATGAGCAGTTCTTC. This gives the protein CASWATSYNEQFF.